The T cell receptor beta chain described here comes from a study of shared T cell receptors in the human thymus. The repertoire was sequenced with immunoSEQ multiplex PCR; TCRdb's copy has only in-frame clones and lacks some. Of under 450,000 clones listed, over 90% were seen once; the top ten hold approximately 0.02%. Trimming at V came to 5 bases and at J to 8 bases, leaving 20 bases not matched to a gene. Per germline, CDR1 SEHNR and CDR2 FQNEAQ (reference sequence). CDR3 size: 18 residues. The receptor was isolated from a human donor. Sequenced sample: thymocytes. V gene TRBV7-9 combines with J gene TRBJ2-2, with 7 nucleotides matching TRBD1. The DNA for the CDR3 is TGTGCCAGCAGCGGAACAGGGGCCCGCCCCCCATTCGGTGGGGAGCTGTTTTTT. Residues: CASSGTGARPPFGGELFF.